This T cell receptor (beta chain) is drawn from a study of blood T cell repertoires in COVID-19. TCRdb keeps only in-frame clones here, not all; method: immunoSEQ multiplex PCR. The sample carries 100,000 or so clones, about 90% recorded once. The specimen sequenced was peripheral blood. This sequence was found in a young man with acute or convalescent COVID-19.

CDR3 nucleotide sequence: TGTGCCAGTAGAAACAGGACAGGGGCCGGAGGTCAGCCCCAGCATTTT. Its translation is CASRNRTGAGGQPQHF. This chain links TRBV19 with TRBJ1-5; 9 bases are shared with TRBD1. The V and J ends lost 6 bases and 6 bases, in that order; junction bases with no gene match: 12. CDR1 and CDR2 (germline): LNHDA, SQIVND (reference sequence). The CDR3 covers 16 residues. Looking up the rest from reference TRBV19 and TRBJ1-5 gives the full variable domain: DGGITQSPKYLFRKEGQNVTLSCEQNLNHDAMYWYRQDPGQGLRLIYYSQIVNDFQKGDIAEGYSVSREKKESFPLTVTSAQKNPTAFYLCASRNRTGAGGQPQHFGDGTRLSIL.